The 17 T cell receptor beta chains below were found in one sample sequenced in a study of OX40 agonist ivuxolimab in advanced cancers. TCRdb's table, derived via immunoSEQ multiplex PCR, lists solely in-frame clones and lacks some. This table has tens of thousands of clones, roughly 90% appearing once. This sample comprised CD4+ or CD8+ T cells sorted from blood, obtained in a trial of the OX40 agonist ivuxolimab. These receptors originate from an adult with an advanced solid tumor such as melanoma, head and neck, liver or kidney cancer.

The J gene is TRBJ2-1, the V gene TRBV30; TRBD2 might be the D (6 bases). The germline V gene encodes CDR1 GTSNPN and CDR2 SVGIG (reference sequence). Trimming left V 2 bases short and J 7 bases short, with 12 bases between. This CDR3 contains 13 residues. CDR3 sequence reads: CAWSHGGKNEQFF. CDR3 DNA: TGTGCCTGGAGTCACGGAGGGAAAAATGAGCAGTTCTTC.

The J gene is TRBJ1-5, the V gene TRBV28, with TRBD1 as a possible D gene (5 bases). Germline-derived CDR1 and CDR2 are MDHEN and SYDVKM. The germline V and J ends were trimmed by 3 bases and 2 bases, with 8 bases remaining between them. The CDR3 has 14 amino acids. This CDR3 reads CASSFRGGNQPQHF. DNA of the CDR3: TGTGCCAGCAGTTTTAGGGGTGGCAATCAGCCCCAGCATTTT.

V and J are TRBV27 and TRBJ2-7; no firm D call. Germline V gene lookup returns CDR1 MNHEY and CDR2 SMNVEV (reference sequence). V shed 4 bases and J shed 5 bases, with 6 bases lying between them. The CDR3 is made up of 11 amino acids. The CDR3 reads CASSYGDEQYF. The CDR3 region has the DNA TGTGCCAGCAGTTACGGAGACGAGCAGTACTTC.

This rearrangement joins TRBV9 to TRBJ2-1; no definite D call. V lost 0 bases and J 0 bases, leaving 10 bases between the germline ends. The CDR3 sequence is 16 residues long. Per the germline V gene, CDR1 is SGDLS and CDR2 is YYNGEE. CDR3 region: CASSVDGVSSYNEQFF. The CDR3 bases are TGTGCCAGCAGCGTAGATGGGGTTAGCTCCTACAATGAGCAGTTCTTC. The full variable domain, rest sourced from reference TRBV9 and TRBJ2-1, is DSGVTQTPKHLITATGQRVTLRCSPRSGDLSVYWYQQSLDQGLQFLIQYYNGEERAKGNILERFSAQQFPDLHSELNLSSLELGDSALYFCASSVDGVSSYNEQFFGPGTRLTVL.

V usage is TRBV29-1 and J usage is TRBJ2-7; TRBD1 might be the D (5 bases). Trimming removed 1 base at V and 4 bases at J, with 8 bases between. The CDR3 is 12 residues long. Germline V gives CDR1 SQVTM, CDR2 ANQGSEA. Written as DNA, the CDR3 is TGCAGCGTTGAAGCAGACAGTTACGAGCAGTACTTC. Translated: CSVEADSYEQYF.

The chain employs TRBV6-5 and TRBJ1-2; no definite D call. Trimming took 10 bases from V and 8 from J, leaving 26 bases between them. CDR3 size: 15 residues. Germline values: CDR1 MNHEY, CDR2 SVGAGI. CDR3 nucleotide sequence: TGTGCCACTAGTTACTCCCCCGGAGGCCAAAACGGCTACACCTTC. It encodes CATSYSPGGQNGYTF.

The J gene is TRBJ2-2, the V gene TRBV7-6, with D maybe TRBD2 (5 bases). V shed 4 bases and J shed 1 base, with 22 bases lying between them. The germline V gene encodes CDR1 SGHVS and CDR2 FNYEAQ. The CDR3 runs to 19 residues. The CDR3 protein is CASSSPLVLGSGNTGELFF. In nucleotides, the CDR3 is TGTGCCAGCAGCTCCCCTTTAGTTTTAGGGAGCGGGAACACCGGGGAGCTGTTTTTT.

The chain carries TRBV9 and TRBJ2-7; 10 bases map to TRBD2. Trimming removed 3 bases from V and 6 bases from J; junction bases left unmatched: 9. The germline V gene encodes CDR1 SGDLS and CDR2 YYNGEE. The CDR3 consists of 15 residues. CDR3 loop: CASSALAGAPSEQYF. CDR3 sequence (DNA): TGTGCCAGCAGCGCTCTAGCGGGAGCCCCCTCCGAGCAGTACTTC.

The V call is TRBV9, the J call TRBJ2-7; tentatively, D is TRBD1 or TRBD2 (6 bases each). The CDR3 length is 16 residues. The V and J ends lost 4 bases and 2 bases respectively, with 19 bases between them. Germline V CDR1 and CDR2: SGDLS, YYNGEE. CDR3 region: CASSSPGGGAPYEQYF. DNA for the CDR3: TGTGCCAGCAGCTCCCCCGGAGGGGGAGCCCCCTACGAGCAGTACTTC.

This rearrangement joins TRBV7-9 to TRBJ2-1; D remains unclear. The CDR3 loop spans 12 amino acids. V dropped 4 bases and J dropped 6 bases, with 7 bases sitting between them. Germline CDR1 and CDR2: SEHNR and FQNEAQ (reference sequence). CDR3 DNA sequence: TGTGCCAGCAGCTCTCTCCGCAATGAGCAGTTCTTC. This codes for CASSSLRNEQFF. The variable domain in full, with the rest retrieved from reference TRBV7-9 and TRBJ2-1, is DTGVSQNPRHKITKRGQNVTFRCDPISEHNRLYWYRQTLGQGPEFLTYFQNEAQLEKSRLLSDRFSAERPKGSFSTLEIQRTEQGDSAMYLCASSSLRNEQFFGPGTRLTVL.

CDR3 in DNA: TGCGCCAGCAGCTTGGCCCCCGCGGGAGGCACCTACAATGAGCAGTTCTTC. It encodes CASSLAPAGGTYNEQFF. The chain couples TRBV5-1 to TRBJ2-1, with 8 bases aligning to TRBD2. This CDR3 is built from 17 residues. Germline trimming cut 0 bases from V and 2 bases from J; bases unmatched to any gene: 7. Germline-derived CDR1 and CDR2 are SGHRS and YFSETQ. Using reference TRBV5-1 and TRBJ2-1 for the parts outside the CDR3, the full variable domain is KAGVTQTPRYLIKTRGQQVTLSCSPISGHRSVSWYQQTPGQGLQFLFEYFSETQRNKGNFPGRFSGRQFSNSRSEMNVSTLELGDSALYLCASSLAPAGGTYNEQFFGPGTRLTVL.

The CDR3 sequence is CASSYRGETEAFF. The CDR3 DNA follows: TGTGCCAGTAGTTACAGGGGTGAGACTGAAGCTTTCTTT. V gene TRBV19 combines with J gene TRBJ1-1, with TRBD1 identical over 7 bases. CDR1 LNHDA and CDR2 SQIVND come from the germline V gene (reference sequence). V was pared by 5 bases and J by 5 bases, with 5 bases of the junction left unmatched. The CDR3 is made up of 13 amino acids.

J is TRBJ2-5 and V is TRBV2, with unresolved D. In germline, CDR1 is SNHLY, CDR2 FYNNEI. Trimming took 8 bases from V and 4 from J, leaving 17 bases between them. The CDR3 spans 14 residues. CDR3: CASYRAAPPETQYF. In DNA, the CDR3 is TGTGCCAGCTACCGGGCAGCTCCTCCAGAGACCCAGTACTTC. Using reference TRBV2 and TRBJ2-5 for the parts outside the CDR3, the full variable domain is EPEVTQTPSHQVTQMGQEVILRCVPISNHLYFYWYRQILGQKVEFLVSFYNNEISEKSEIFDDQFSVERPDGSNFTLKIRSTKLEDSAMYFCASYRAAPPETQYFGPGTRLLVL.

The rearrangement uses TRBV6-1 and TRBJ2-1; D might be TRBD2 (6 bases). The CDR3 loop spans 15 amino acids. CDR1 is MNHNS, CDR2 SASEGT, per germline. V was cut by 0 bases and J by 2 bases, with 8 bases left in between. Here the CDR3 DNA reads TGTGCCAGCAGTGAAGCGGGGGAGGCCTACAATGAGCAGTTCTTC. Translation: CASSEAGEAYNEQFF.

The V and J genes are TRBV14 and TRBJ2-7; 9 bases are shared with TRBD2. CDR1 and CDR2 (germline): SGHDN, FVKESK. The CDR3 has 13 residues. J gave up 3 bases and V 4 bases, and 1 base lay outside the gene matches. DNA of the CDR3: TGTGCCAGCAGCCTAGCGGGAGACTACGAGCAGTACTTC. Amino acids: CASSLAGDYEQYF.

The J gene is TRBJ2-3, the V gene TRBV5-1, with D possibly being TRBD1 (5 bases). With 1 base removed from V and 6 bases from J, the gap between germline ends came to 9 bases. The CDR3 runs 13 residues. From germline, CDR1 is SGHRS and CDR2 YFSETQ. CDR3 nucleotides: TGCGCCAGCAGCTTGACAGGTGCTGATACGCAGTATTTT. Amino acid sequence: CASSLTGADTQYF.

Notes on this clone: The sample holds other DNA sequences that translate to the same CDR3. The chain combines TRBV4-1 with TRBJ2-7, with D unclear. Trimming took 1 base from V and 3 from J, leaving 7 bases between them. This CDR3 comprises 13 residues. CDR1 MGHRA and CDR2 YSYEKL come from the germline V gene. CDR3 in amino acids: CASSQVTDYEQYF. In DNA form, the CDR3 reads TGCGCCAGCAGCCAAGTTACAGACTACGAGCAGTACTTC.